This T cell receptor (beta chain) was captured in a study of blood T cell repertoires in COVID-19. V shed 4 bases and J shed 6 bases, with 13 bases lying between them. This CDR3 comprises 14 residues. Some clones are missing from TCRdb's copy, which holds only in-frame ones; the method was immunoSEQ multiplex PCR. The data hold some 150,000 clones, with around 85% observed a single time. The chain employs TRBV23-1 and TRBJ1-5; D may be TRBD1 (5 bases). TRBV23-1 has ORF status, its function being uncertain. The source is a woman aged 60-75 years with COVID-19, enrolled during active disease. The sequencing input was peripheral blood. The CDR3 here is CASSRDRGFQPQHF. The CDR3 DNA is TGCGCCAGCAGTCGAGACCGGGGGTTTCAGCCCCAGCATTTT.